The 13 T cell receptor beta chains listed next were all sequenced from one sample in a study of T-cell reconstitution after alpha-beta-depleted transplantation in children. Unique molecular identifiers were built into the TCRbeta library. TCRdb independently ran MiXCR on the PCR reads; one entry per CDR3 protein. The repertoire holds about 400,000 distinct CDR3 sequences, with roughly 14% as singletons. Sequencing used PBMCs, obtained from the stem cell graft. The source of these receptors is a human donor who donated a stem cell graft to a child with Fanconi anemia.

The rearrangement joins TRBV7-9 to TRBJ2-5, with unresolved D. The CDR3 is 14 residues long. Trimming pared 5 bases from V and 5 bases from J, leaving 15 bases between. CDR1 is SEHNR, CDR2 FQNEAQ, per germline (reference sequence). Here the CDR3 reads CASSLGPPGETQYF. The CDR3 DNA follows: TGTGCCAGCAGCCTCGGACCCCCTGGGGAGACCCAGTACTTC.

This clonotype was counted a few times. J is TRBJ2-5 and V is TRBV25-1; the D call may be TRBD1 or TRBD2 (5 bases each). Germline CDR1 MGHDK, CDR2 SYGVNS. CDR3 length equals 16 residues. The germline V and J ends were trimmed by 1 base and 5 bases, with 17 bases remaining between them. The CDR3 reads CASSEFLVSEGETQYF. The CDR3 DNA follows: TGTGCCAGCAGTGAATTCTTGGTATCCGAGGGGGAGACCCAGTACTTC.

This clonotype was counted only a few times. The chain employs TRBV19 and TRBJ2-5; the D is unclear. This CDR3 contains 12 residues. The V end lost 3 bases, the J end lost 5 bases, and 7 bases lay between the germline ends. Per the germline V gene, CDR1 is LNHDA and CDR2 is SQIVND (reference sequence). CDR3 sequence: CASSMGLETQYF. CDR3 nucleotides: TGTGCCAGTAGTATGGGATTGGAGACCCAGTACTTC.

There are many counts of this clonotype. The rearrangement uses TRBV29-1 and TRBJ1-1; D uncertain. The CDR3 consists of 11 residues. Germline V gene data show CDR1 as SQVTM and CDR2 as ANQGSEA. The V end lost 1 base, the J end lost 2 bases, and 2 bases lay between the germline ends. The chain's CDR3 is CSVEVNTEAFF. The CDR3 coding sequence is TGCAGCGTTGAAGTAAACACTGAAGCTTTCTTT.

This clonotype has more than one count but fewer than ten. The rearrangement links TRBV29-1 to TRBJ1-2; no reliable D call. There are 11 residues in the CDR3. The germline V and J ends were trimmed by 6 bases and 7 bases, with 12 bases remaining between them. CDR1 and CDR2 from the germline V gene are SQVTM and ANQGSEA. The CDR3 DNA is TGCAGCGTCGATGCCCTCACTGGCTACACCTTC. This encodes CSVDALTGYTF.

The table lists this clonotype with a few counts. This chain uses TRBV5-6 with TRBJ2-1, with a weak D call TRBD2 (8 bases). V lost 1 base and J lost 7, with 15 bases in between. The germline CDR1 and CDR2 sequences are SGHDT and YYEEEE. This CDR3 region has 15 residues. The DNA of the CDR3 is TGTGCCAGCAGCTTGAGAGGGGGCGGGAGGAATGAGCAGTTCTTC. Translating it yields CASSLRGGGRNEQFF.

This clonotype showed up many times. CDR3 DNA sequence: TGTGCCATTTCGACAGTACTCACTTCCCTCACAGATACGCAGTATTTT. Its translation is CAISTVLTSLTDTQYF. The V gene is TRBV10-3, the J gene TRBJ2-3, with a tentative D call TRBD1 (5 bases). Trimming shortened V by 9 bases and J by 2 bases, and 21 bases separated the two germline ends. CDR1 is ENHRY and CDR2 is SYGVKD in the germline V gene. This CDR3 has 16 residues.

The rearrangement joins TRBV6-1 to TRBJ2-2; TRBD2 agrees at 12 bases. The CDR3 totals 17 residues. The germline V gene has CDR1 MNHNS and CDR2 SASEGT. V trimming: 5 bases; J trimming: 6 bases; junction bases outside the gene matches: 10. Here the CDR3 reads CASSPNPSGGASGELFF. The CDR3 DNA follows: TGTGCCAGCAGTCCCAATCCTAGCGGGGGGGCCTCCGGGGAGCTGTTTTTT.

This clonotype was seen only a few times. The chain links TRBV7-2 to TRBJ2-5; D gene unclear. CDR3 length: 13 residues. The V end was cut by 4 bases, the J end by 2 bases, with 8 bases between. Germline assignment: CDR1 SGHTA and CDR2 FQGNSA. CDR3 DNA: TGTGCCAGCAGCTCCCCGATACAAGAGACCCAGTACTTC. Translated, it gives CASSSPIQETQYF. The variable domain in full, with the rest retrieved from reference TRBV7-2 and TRBJ2-5, is GAGVSQSPSNKVTEKGKDVELRCDPISGHTALYWYRQSLGQGLEFLIYFQGNSAPDKSGLPSDRFSAERTGGSVSTLTIQRTQQEDSAVYLCASSSPIQETQYFGPGTRLLVL.

Concerning this clonotype: Since no conserved phenylalanine or tryptophan closes the CDR3, a read error is the likely cause. The V and J genes are TRBV20-1 and TRBJ2-7; D is ambiguous. V lost 4 bases to trimming and J lost 9 bases, with 16 bases between them. The CDR3 spans 12 residues. Germline V gives CDR1 DFQATT, CDR2 SNEGSKA (reference sequence). CDR3 residues: CSATDALIGQYD. CDR3 nucleotide sequence: TGCAGTGCTACGGACGCCTTAATTGGGCAGTACGAC.

This clonotype appeared many times. The chain uses TRBV5-1 and TRBJ1-6, with TRBD1 matching 7 bases. Germline V gene sequence: CDR1 SGHRS, CDR2 YFSETQ. V shed 4 bases and J 10 bases; nucleotides not matched to a gene: 8. The CDR3 extends over 14 amino acids. CDR3 nucleotides: TGCGCCAGCAGCACCGACAGGGCTGAGTCACCCCTCCACTTT. Protein product: CASSTDRAESPLHF.

There are many counts of this clonotype. The V gene is TRBV5-1, the J gene TRBJ2-1, with D perhaps matching TRBD1 (6 bases). V dropped 4 bases and J dropped 3 bases, with 17 bases sitting between them. Germline CDR1 and CDR2: SGHRS and YFSETQ. The CDR3 has 16 amino acids. The CDR3 DNA is TGCGCCAGCAGCCGATTCACCGTAGGGGGCTACAATGAGCAGTTCTTC. Protein sequence: CASSRFTVGGYNEQFF.

This clonotype was seen a handful of times. This rearrangement joins TRBV7-3 to TRBJ2-2, with D possibly matching TRBD2 (7 bases). The length of the CDR3 is 17 residues. V shed 5 bases and J shed 4 bases, with 20 bases lying between them. The germline V gene encodes CDR1 SGHTA and CDR2 FQGTGA. As DNA, the CDR3 is TGTGCCAGCAGCCCAGCCCTTGGGGGGGCTGGCACCGGGGAGCTGTTTTTT. This sequence encodes CASSPALGGAGTGELFF.